Presented here are 15 T cell receptor beta chains from one specimen sequenced in a study of shared clonotypes between healthy human individuals. Measured with immunoSEQ multiplex PCR; TCRdb has only the in-frame clones, and not every one. Of roughly 1,100,000 clones in the sample, about 70% are singletons; the top ten hold over 1.3%. The sequencing sample was made of memory CD4+ T cells sorted from blood. Described subset: CD45RA-negative fraction. These receptors were taken from a man aged 18 to 29 in good health.

This sequence joins TRBV4-1 and TRBJ2-1, with a tentative D call TRBD2 (5 bases). The length of the CDR3 is 16 residues. Deletions cut 0 bases from V and 4 bases from J, with 13 bases between. CDR1 and CDR2 from the germline V gene are MGHRA and YSYEKL. As DNA, the CDR3 is TGCGCCAGCAGCCAAGATCCAGGATGGAGGTACAATGAGCAGTTCTTC. It yields the protein CASSQDPGWRYNEQFF.

The chain is built from TRBV6-1 and TRBJ2-3; perhaps TRBD2 as D (5 bases). This CDR3 spans 12 amino acids. Trimming removed 8 bases at V and 1 base at J, with 7 bases between. In germline, CDR1 is MNHNS, CDR2 SASEGT. The CDR3 DNA reads as TGTGCCAGCGGGGAGCGCACAGATACGCAGTATTTT. It yields the protein CASGERTDTQYF.

The V call is TRBV11-1, the J call TRBJ2-1; 9 bases are a match to TRBD1. This CDR3 comprises 14 residues. CDR1 is SGHAT, CDR2 FQDESV, per germline (reference sequence). The V segment lost 6 bases and the J segment 6 bases; nucleotides outside the gene matches: 6. The chain's CDR3 is CASSQDRGGNEQFF. The CDR3, as DNA: TGTGCCAGCAGTCAGGACAGGGGTGGCAATGAGCAGTTCTTC.

This sequence joins TRBV28 and TRBJ2-7; 9 bases are shared with TRBD1. Trimming removed 8 bases from V and 2 bases from J; junction bases left unmatched: 4. Germline V gene sequence: CDR1 MDHEN, CDR2 SYDVKM. The CDR3 runs 13 residues. CDR3: CASWTGDTYEQYF. DNA of the CDR3: TGTGCCAGCTGGACAGGGGACACCTACGAGCAGTACTTC.

This chain uses TRBV6-5 with TRBJ2-2; D gene unclear. The length of the CDR3 is 13 residues. V lost 4 bases to trimming and J lost 15 bases, with 18 bases between them. CDR1 is MNHEY, CDR2 SVGAGI, per germline. Here the CDR3 reads CASSSPGSPRMFF. CDR3 DNA: TGTGCCAGCAGTTCCCCCGGGTCCCCAAGAATGTTTTTT.

The chain links TRBV7-2 to TRBJ1-2, with 9 nucleotides matching TRBD1. Germline V gene sequence: CDR1 SGHTA, CDR2 FQGNSA. The CDR3 has 14 amino acids. The trim removed 2 bases at V and 5 bases at J, leaving 3 bases unmatched. The CDR3 sequence is CASSLPGQGYGYTF. CDR3 nucleotide sequence: TGTGCCAGCAGCTTACCGGGACAGGGTTATGGCTACACCTTC.

The chain has TRBV25-1 and TRBJ1-5; D unresolved. CDR3 length: 12 amino acids. Trimming stripped 4 bases from V and 4 bases from J, with 5 bases between. Germline-derived CDR1 and CDR2 are MGHDK and SYGVNS. The CDR3 loop reads CASSAGNQPQHF. The CDR3 DNA is TGTGCCAGCAGTGCCGGAAATCAGCCCCAGCATTTT.

The V call is TRBV18, the J call TRBJ1-6; 9 positions agree with TRBD1. With 6 bases clipped from V and 10 bases from J, the junction kept 7 bases outside the gene matches. Germline V gene sequence: CDR1 KGHSH, CDR2 LQKENI. The CDR3 covers 14 residues. CDR3 in amino acids: CASSPTGGESPLHF. CDR3 sequence (DNA): TGTGCCAGCTCGCCTACAGGGGGCGAGTCACCCCTCCACTTT. Variable domain in full (rest from reference TRBV18 and TRBJ1-6): NAGVMQNPRHLVRRRGQEARLRCSPMKGHSHVYWYRQLPEEGLKFMVYLQKENIIDESGMPKERFSAEFPKEGPSILRIQQVVRGDSAAYFCASSPTGGESPLHFGNGTRLTVT.

The V and J genes are TRBV9 and TRBJ2-2; D gene uncertain. Trimming cost V 4 bases and J 0 bases, with 13 bases left between them. Germline CDR1 and CDR2: SGDLS and YYNGEE. This CDR3 comprises 16 residues. The CDR3 region has the DNA TGTGCCAGCAGCCGAAGGGCAGATCCGAACACCGGGGAGCTGTTTTTT. Translation: CASSRRADPNTGELFF.

This sequence joins TRBV21-1 and TRBJ2-7; the table's TRBD2 call for D was not verified on the DNA. TRBV21-1 is marked as a pseudogene. This CDR3 has 20 residues. The CDR3, as DNA: TGTGCCAGCAGCTTCCCGGCGGGACAGGGCAATAGCGGGAGTTACTACGAGCAGTACTTC. Protein: CASSFPAGQGNSGSYYEQYF.

This clone has at least ten counts. V is TRBV10-1 and J is TRBJ2-7; D ambiguous. Trimming took 5 bases from V and 2 from J, leaving 4 bases between them. In germline, CDR1 is WNHNN, CDR2 SYGVQD (reference sequence). The CDR3 spans 11 residues. As DNA, the CDR3 is TGCGCCAGCAGTAATACCTACGAGCAGTACTTC. Amino acid sequence: CASSNTYEQYF.

This chain joins TRBV7-2 and TRBJ1-5; D remains ambiguous. Trimming removed 1 base at V and 6 bases at J, with 10 bases between. Germline-derived CDR1 and CDR2 are SGHTA and FQGNSA. This CDR3 contains 14 residues. Here the CDR3 reads CASSLVARGQPQHF. CDR3 DNA: TGTGCCAGCAGCTTAGTGGCCCGGGGTCAGCCCCAGCATTTT.

J is TRBJ2-2 and V is TRBV5-1; the D gene is possibly TRBD1 (6 bases). The CDR3 covers 15 residues. The germline V and J ends were trimmed by 4 bases and 0 bases, with 10 bases remaining between them. The germline CDR1 and CDR2 sequences are SGHRS and YFSETQ. The CDR3 sequence: CASSPGTSNTGELFF. For the CDR3, the DNA is TGCGCCAGCAGCCCCGGGACATCGAACACCGGGGAGCTGTTTTTT.

With respect to this clone: A read error may produce the germline difference seen at one junction end. The chain couples TRBV6-6 to TRBJ2-2; TRBD1 might be the D (6 bases). The germline V gene encodes CDR1 MNHNY and CDR2 SVGAGI (reference sequence). The CDR3 extends over 14 amino acids. The chain's CDR3 is CASSYRGNSGELFF. The CDR3 nucleotides are TGTGCCAGCAGTTACAGGGGGAACTCCGGGGAGCTGTTTTTT.

This clone was found a few times. This chain connects TRBV7-2 to TRBJ2-1, with D tentatively TRBD2 (5 bases). CDR3 size: 15 residues. V was clipped by 2 bases and J by 8 bases, with 16 bases between them. Germline CDR1 SGHTA, CDR2 FQGNSA. The CDR3: CASSLRASIKDEQFF. As DNA, the CDR3 is TGTGCCAGCAGCTTAAGAGCTAGCATTAAAGATGAGCAGTTCTTC.